The 31 T cell receptor beta chains presented below share a single source sample, sequenced in a study of blood T cell repertoires in COVID-19. Sequencing was performed with immunoSEQ multiplex PCR; in TCRdb, only in-frame clones are kept and a portion is missing. There are about 270,000 clones in the sample; 88% occur only once, and 2% to 2.5% lies in the top ten. The sequenced sample consisted of PBMCs or T cells enriched from blood (not recorded which). These receptors all come from a woman in her sixties in a cohort exposed to, infected with or recovered from COVID-19 (not recorded which).

This rearrangement joins TRBV7-9 to TRBJ1-1; 12 bases line up with TRBD1. CDR3 length equals 18 residues. CDR1 and CDR2 (germline): SEHNR, FQNEAQ (reference sequence). Losses at the gene ends were 6 bases for V and 1 base for J; bases not matched to a gene: 12. The CDR3 DNA is TGTGCCAGCAGGCCCATCTGGGACAGGGGGCGTGAGAACACTGAAGCTTTCTTT. This translates into CASRPIWDRGRENTEAFF.

The V gene is TRBV28, the J gene TRBJ2-7; 11 bases match TRBD1. CDR3 length: 15 residues. V shed 3 bases, J shed 6 bases, and the junction held 7 bases outside the gene matches. The germline CDR1 and CDR2 sequences are MDHEN and SYDVKM. CDR3 bases: TGTGCCAGCAGTTTTCCCCTGGACAGGGGGCGCGAGCAGTACTTC. This encodes CASSFPLDRGREQYF.

The chain is built from TRBV9 and TRBJ2-5; perhaps TRBD2 as D (6 bases). This CDR3 spans 15 amino acids. Germline loops: CDR1 SGDLS, CDR2 YYNGEE. V shed 0 bases and J shed 2 bases, with 11 bases lying between them. The CDR3: CASSVGVAVQETQYF. The DNA of the CDR3 is TGTGCCAGCAGCGTAGGAGTAGCGGTTCAAGAGACCCAGTACTTC.

CDR3: CASSRRTSGVSYEQYF. In DNA form, the CDR3 reads TGTGCCAGCAGCCGACGTACTAGCGGAGTTTCCTACGAGCAGTACTTC. This chain uses TRBV7-8 with TRBJ2-7; the match to TRBD2 covers 8 bases. The CDR3 length is 16 residues. Germline assignment: CDR1 SGHVS and CDR2 FQNEAQ. With V trimmed by 5 bases and J by 1 base, 10 bases remained unmatched. The complete variable domain, with remaining parts taken from reference TRBV7-8 and TRBJ2-7, reads GAGVSQSPRYKVAKRGQDVALRCDPISGHVSLFWYQQALGQGPEFLTYFQNEAQLDKSGLPSDRFFAERPEGSVSTLKIQRTQQEDSAVYLCASSRRTSGVSYEQYFGPGTRLTVT.

The chain recombines TRBV6-2 or TRBV6-3 with TRBJ2-3; tentative D call: TRBD2 (5 bases). The CDR3 covers 16 residues. Per germline, CDR1 MNHEY and CDR2 SVGEGT. V lost 2 bases, J lost 3 bases, and 15 bases lay in between. DNA of the CDR3: TGTGCCAGCAGTTACGGGCCAAAGGACTCAACAGATACGCAGTATTTT. This sequence encodes CASSYGPKDSTDTQYF.

The CDR3 spells CASSLTGPTNYGYTF. The CDR3 nucleotides are TGCGCCAGCAGCCTTACAGGCCCTACTAACTATGGCTACACCTTC. The chain employs TRBV4-1 and TRBJ1-2, with D possibly TRBD1 on 5 matching bases. The germline V gene encodes CDR1 MGHRA and CDR2 YSYEKL. Trimming removed 4 bases from V and 0 bases from J, with 12 bases in between. The CDR3 runs 15 residues.

The V gene is TRBV6-1, the J gene TRBJ1-5; D is possibly TRBD1 (5 bases). From germline, CDR1 is MNHNS and CDR2 SASEGT. The length of the CDR3 is 15 residues. Trimming removed 3 bases at V and 7 bases at J, with 16 bases between. CDR3 coding DNA: TGTGCCAGCAGTGATGGGGGGGTAATTAACCAGCCCCAGCATTTT. It codes for CASSDGGVINQPQHF.

The genes are TRBV7-9 and TRBJ2-1; 7 positions match TRBD2. The V and J ends lost 4 bases and 0 bases, in that order; junction bases with no gene match: 9. CDR1 and CDR2 (germline): SEHNR, FQNEAQ (reference sequence). The CDR3 is made up of 17 amino acids. The CDR3 nucleotides read TGTGCCAGCAGCTCGAAGGGACTATCCAGCTCCTACAATGAGCAGTTCTTC. This translates into CASSSKGLSSSYNEQFF.

The J gene is TRBJ2-1, the V gene TRBV9; the match to TRBD2 covers 9 bases. The CDR3 contains 16 residues. Trimming took 4 bases from V and 8 from J; bases not matched to a gene: 13. CDR1 SGDLS and CDR2 YYNGEE come from the germline V gene. The CDR3 nucleotides are TGTGCCAGCAGCACCCTTCCGGGACTAGCAGACGATGAGCAGTTCTTC. Translating it yields CASSTLPGLADDEQFF.

CDR3 amino acids: CASSPSQVSYEQYF. The CDR3 DNA is TGTGCCAGCAGCCCCTCACAGGTCTCCTACGAGCAGTACTTC. J is TRBJ2-7 and V is TRBV7-9, with D perhaps TRBD1 (5 bases). The CDR3 contains 14 residues. V was trimmed by 5 bases and J by 0 bases, leaving 11 bases between them. Germline CDR1 SEHNR, CDR2 FQNEAQ (reference sequence).

The V gene is TRBV7-8, the J gene TRBJ1-2; TRBD1 might be the D (5 bases). Trimming cost V 5 bases and J 5 bases, with 12 bases left between them. Germline values: CDR1 SGHVS, CDR2 FQNEAQ. The CDR3 extends over 13 amino acids. CDR3 coding DNA: TGTGCCAGCAGCCCCCTTACAGGTTATGGCTACACCTTC. Its protein product is CASSPLTGYGYTF.

This chain joins TRBV5-4 and TRBJ2-3; the match to TRBD2 covers 11 bases. Germline CDR1 reads SGHNT; CDR2 reads YYREEE (reference sequence). Unmatched junction bases numbered 4, after V lost 0 bases and J lost 4 bases. The CDR3 spans 16 residues. CDR3 nucleotides: TGTGCCAGCAGCTTGGTAGCGGGAGGGGCCCCAGATACGCAGTATTTT. This codes for CASSLVAGGAPDTQYF.

DNA for the CDR3: TGCGCCAGCAGCTTGGCGGCTAGCGGGAAACCGTACGAGCAGTACTTC. It encodes CASSLAASGKPYEQYF. The chain couples TRBV5-1 to TRBJ2-7; 9 nucleotides match TRBD2. Trimming cost V 0 bases and J 4 bases; bases outside gene matches: 8. This CDR3 is 16 amino acids long. Germline assignment: CDR1 SGHRS and CDR2 YFSETQ.

This rearrangement joins TRBV6-4 to TRBJ2-2, with TRBD1 matching over 8 bases. CDR3 length: 16 amino acids. Trimming at V came to 0 bases and at J to 8 bases, leaving 8 bases not matched to a gene. Germline assignment: CDR1 MRHNA and CDR2 SNTAGT. The DNA of the CDR3 is TGTGCCAGCAGTGACTCCGGTCAGGGGGCGCGTGGGGAGCTGTTTTTT. It codes for CASSDSGQGARGELFF.

This chain joins TRBV19 and TRBJ2-7; 13 bases match TRBD2. V was clipped by 10 bases and J by 4 bases; unmatched bases: 25. Per germline, CDR1 LNHDA and CDR2 SQIVND (reference sequence). This CDR3 spans 20 amino acids. In DNA, the CDR3 is TGTGCCACCACCAATGGACTAGCGGGAGCCGGGGGGTCAAGGTCTTACGAGCAGTACTTC. Its translation: CATTNGLAGAGGSRSYEQYF.

The rearrangement uses TRBV19 and TRBJ2-7; D remains unclear. Between the trimmed V and J ends, which lost 1 base and 1 base, there was a span of 8 bases. The CDR3 spans 14 residues. Germline V gene data show CDR1 as LNHDA and CDR2 as SQIVND (reference sequence). CDR3 region: CASSIGGGSYEQYF. DNA for the CDR3: TGTGCCAGTAGTATAGGAGGCGGATCCTACGAGCAGTACTTC.

The V gene is TRBV5-1, the J gene TRBJ2-7, with TRBD1 matching over 9 bases. The germline V gene encodes CDR1 SGHRS and CDR2 YFSETQ. The CDR3 spans 14 residues. The trim removed 2 bases at V and 4 bases at J, leaving 4 bases unmatched. The CDR3 protein is CASSFLDRGYEQYF. DNA of the CDR3: TGCGCCAGCAGCTTTCTGGACAGGGGTTACGAGCAGTACTTC.

The chain carries TRBV7-6 and TRBJ2-2; 7 nucleotides line up with TRBD2. Germline V gene data show CDR1 as SGHVS and CDR2 as FNYEAQ. Trimming at V came to 4 bases and at J to 1 base, leaving 6 bases not matched to a gene. The CDR3 has 16 amino acids. Written as DNA, the CDR3 is TGTGCCAGCAGCTCAGTCGCGGGAGTGAACACCGGGGAGCTGTTTTTT. Residues: CASSSVAGVNTGELFF.

The chain employs TRBV5-4 and TRBJ2-3; 7 nucleotides align to TRBD1. After removal of 9 bases from V and 1 base from J, the junction contained 8 bases not matched to a gene. Germline CDR1 reads SGHNT; CDR2 reads YYREEE (reference sequence). The CDR3 is 14 amino acids. The CDR3 coding sequence is TGTGCCACCCTTAAGGGGGCGCGCACAGATACGCAGTATTTT. This gives the protein CATLKGARTDTQYF. Full variable domain (missing parts from reference TRBV5-4 and TRBJ2-3): ETGVTQSPTHLIKTRGQQVTLRCSSQSGHNTVSWYQQALGQGPQFIFQYYREEENGRGNFPPRFSGLQFPNYSSELNVNALELDDSALYLCATLKGARTDTQYFGPGTRLTVL.

The rearrangement joins TRBV7-3 to TRBJ2-3; 7 bases fit TRBD1. The CDR3 sequence is 15 residues long. Germline-derived CDR1 and CDR2 are SGHTA and FQGTGA. The ends lost 4 bases at V and 2 bases at J; junction bases unmatched: 6. CDR3 nucleotides: TGTGCCAGCAGCTCGTACAGGGGCGTCACAGATACGCAGTATTTT. Encoded protein: CASSSYRGVTDTQYF.

The V call is TRBV7-8, the J call TRBJ2-7; D gene unclear. The CDR3 is made up of 11 amino acids. The V end was cut by 5 bases, the J end by 4 bases, with 6 bases between. Germline V gene sequence: CDR1 SGHVS, CDR2 FQNEAQ. This chain's CDR3 is CASSAKYEQYF. CDR3 sequence (DNA): TGTGCCAGCAGCGCTAAATACGAGCAGTACTTC.

The gene calls are TRBV28 and TRBJ1-5, with 7 nucleotides matching TRBD1. Germline CDR1 MDHEN, CDR2 SYDVKM. J lost 4 bases, V lost 5 bases, and 11 bases had no gene match. The CDR3 spans 16 residues. The CDR3 nucleotides are TGTGCCAGCAGTAAAAATCGACAGGGTTTAAATCAGCCCCAGCATTTT. This sequence encodes CASSKNRQGLNQPQHF.

The chain employs TRBV20-1 and TRBJ2-3, with D unclear. Trimming left V 3 bases short and J 1 base short, with 14 bases between. The CDR3 covers 15 residues. In germline, CDR1 is DFQATT, CDR2 SNEGSKA (reference sequence). For the CDR3, the DNA is TGCAGTGCTAGTTCAATTGCGGTCGGCACAGATACGCAGTATTTT. It translates to CSASSIAVGTDTQYF.

The CDR3 DNA reads as TGTGCCAGCAGCTCGACAGGGGACTACGAGCAGTACTTC. Its protein product is CASSSTGDYEQYF. The rearrangement joins TRBV28 to TRBJ2-7, with 8 bases that match TRBD1. The germline V gene has CDR1 MDHEN and CDR2 SYDVKM. With V trimmed by 6 bases and J by 3 bases, 4 bases remained unmatched. The CDR3 covers 13 residues.

This chain links TRBV5-1 with TRBJ1-2, with D perhaps matching TRBD1 (6 bases). This CDR3 spans 12 amino acids. Trimming stripped 8 bases from V and 6 bases from J, with 14 bases between. CDR1 is SGHRS and CDR2 is YFSETQ in the germline V gene. Here the CDR3 DNA reads TGCGCCAGGGGGACATTGTCCAATGGCTACACCTTC. This codes for CARGTLSNGYTF.

The chain couples TRBV27 to TRBJ2-4; 8 nucleotides match TRBD1. Germline assignment: CDR1 MNHEY and CDR2 SMNVEV (reference sequence). V lost 5 bases, J lost 13 bases, and 13 bases stayed unmatched. The CDR3 contains 14 residues. CDR3 nucleotides: TGTGCCAGCAGTCTCCCCGGACAGGGATCCCCCCAGTACTTC. It is translated as CASSLPGQGSPQYF.

The chain combines TRBV5-1 with TRBJ1-4; 10 bases are shared with TRBD1. Germline trimming cut 0 bases from V and 3 bases from J; bases unmatched to any gene: 11. The germline V gene has CDR1 SGHRS and CDR2 YFSETQ. This CDR3 has 19 residues. In DNA, the CDR3 is TGCGCCAGCAGCTTGGGGAGACAGGGGGCCGCCGTTGCTAATGAAAAACTGTTTTTT. It encodes CASSLGRQGAAVANEKLFF.

The chain couples TRBV18 to TRBJ1-2, with a weak D call TRBD1 (5 bases). Germline V gene sequence: CDR1 KGHSH, CDR2 LQKENI. The V gene lost 4 bases and the J gene lost 6 bases, with 18 bases spanning the gap. CDR3 length: 15 amino acids. Written as DNA, the CDR3 is TGTGCCAGCTCACTTGATCTGGTCAGGGATGATGGCTACACCTTC. It encodes CASSLDLVRDDGYTF.

This sequence joins TRBV5-1 and TRBJ2-7; 13 bases map to TRBD2. Looked up from germline, CDR1 is SGHRS and CDR2 is YFSETQ. The CDR3 has 14 amino acids. V shed 5 bases, J shed 6 bases, and the junction held 5 bases outside the gene matches. Here the CDR3 reads CASSSLAGGSEQYF. DNA for the CDR3: TGCGCCAGCAGTTCACTAGCGGGAGGGAGCGAGCAGTACTTC.

The V call is TRBV5-5, the J call TRBJ2-5; 10 bases align to TRBD1. V lost 3 bases, J lost 4 bases, and 15 bases stayed unmatched. The CDR3 is 18 residues long. The V gene's germline CDR1 is SGHKS and CDR2 YYEKEE (reference sequence). CDR3 loop: CASSYEGSGTGVPETQYF. The CDR3, as DNA: TGTGCCAGCAGCTACGAGGGGTCCGGGACAGGGGTTCCAGAGACCCAGTACTTC.

V usage is TRBV2 and J usage is TRBJ2-3; tentative D call: TRBD2 (7 bases). Germline V lookup: CDR1 SNHLY, CDR2 FYNNEI. This CDR3 has 15 amino acids. Trimming took off 3 bases at V and 1 base at J, with 11 bases between the two ends. DNA of the CDR3: TGTGCCAGCAGTGACGGGGGGCTTGGCACAGATACGCAGTATTTT. It codes for CASSDGGLGTDTQYF.